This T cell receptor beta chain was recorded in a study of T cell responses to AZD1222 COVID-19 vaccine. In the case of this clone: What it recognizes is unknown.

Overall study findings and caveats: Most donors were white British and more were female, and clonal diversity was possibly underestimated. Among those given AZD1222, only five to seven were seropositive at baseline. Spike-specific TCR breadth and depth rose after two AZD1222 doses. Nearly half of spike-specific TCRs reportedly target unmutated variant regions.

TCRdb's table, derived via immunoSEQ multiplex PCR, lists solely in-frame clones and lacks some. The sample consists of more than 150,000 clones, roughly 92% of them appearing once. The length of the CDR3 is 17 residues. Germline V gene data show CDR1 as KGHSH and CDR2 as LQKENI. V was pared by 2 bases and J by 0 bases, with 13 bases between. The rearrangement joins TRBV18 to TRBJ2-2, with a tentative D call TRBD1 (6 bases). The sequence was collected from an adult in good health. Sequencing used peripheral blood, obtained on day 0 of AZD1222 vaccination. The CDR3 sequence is CASSPNDRLANTGELFF. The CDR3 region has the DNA TGTGCCAGCTCACCAAATGACAGGCTAGCGAACACCGGGGAGCTGTTTTTT. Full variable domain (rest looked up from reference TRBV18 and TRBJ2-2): NAGVMQNPRHLVRRRGQEARLRCSPMKGHSHVYWYRQLPEEGLKFMVYLQKENIIDESGMPKERFSAEFPKEGPSILRIQQVVRGDSAAYFCASSPNDRLANTGELFFGEGSRLTVL.